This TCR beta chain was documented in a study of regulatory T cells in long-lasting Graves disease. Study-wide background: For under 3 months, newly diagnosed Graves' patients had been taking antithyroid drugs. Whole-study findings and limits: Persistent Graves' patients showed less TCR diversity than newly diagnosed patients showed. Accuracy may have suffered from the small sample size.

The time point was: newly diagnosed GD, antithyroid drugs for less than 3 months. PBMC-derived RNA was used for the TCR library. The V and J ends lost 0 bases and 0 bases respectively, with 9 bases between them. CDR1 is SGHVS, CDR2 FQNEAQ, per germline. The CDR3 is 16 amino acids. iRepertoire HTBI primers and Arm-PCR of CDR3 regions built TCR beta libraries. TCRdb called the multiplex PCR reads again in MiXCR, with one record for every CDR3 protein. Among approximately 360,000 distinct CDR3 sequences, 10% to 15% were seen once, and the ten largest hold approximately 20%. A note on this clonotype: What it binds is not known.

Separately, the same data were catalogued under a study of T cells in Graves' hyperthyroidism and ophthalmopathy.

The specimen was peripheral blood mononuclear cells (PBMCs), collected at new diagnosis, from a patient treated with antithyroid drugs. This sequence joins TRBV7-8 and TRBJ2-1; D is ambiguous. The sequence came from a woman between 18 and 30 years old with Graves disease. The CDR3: CASSLAYRSSYNEQFF. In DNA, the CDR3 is TGTGCCAGCAGCTTAGCGTATCGGAGCTCCTACAATGAGCAGTTCTTC.